These 9 T cell receptor beta chains were sequenced from one sample in a study of cytomegalovirus exposure and HLA in healthy donors. The PCR contained 60 Vbeta and 13 Jbeta primers. TCRdb's copy holds only in-frame clones and misses some; the assay was immunoSEQ multiplex PCR. The sample consists of about 140,000 clones, about 79% of them appearing once. Material for sequencing was PBMCs. The receptors come from a male donor in good health and CMV-seronegative.

The chain joins TRBV2 to TRBJ2-2; D gene unclear. Trimming pared 1 base from V and 1 base from J, leaving 4 bases between. Germline V lookup: CDR1 SNHLY, CDR2 FYNNEI. The CDR3 is 14 residues long. The CDR3 nucleotides are TGTGCCAGCAGTGAAGGGCAGAACACCGGGGAGCTGTTTTTT. Its protein product is CASSEGQNTGELFF.

This clone was counted between two and nine times. The chain employs TRBV30 and TRBJ1-3, with 7 nucleotides matching TRBD1. V lost 1 base, J lost 4 bases, and 4 bases stayed unmatched. Germline CDR1 reads GTSNPN; CDR2 reads SVGIG (reference sequence). The CDR3 loop spans 14 amino acids. The CDR3 bases are TGTGCCTGGAGTGGCAGGGGGGAGGGAAACACCATATATTTT. It encodes CAWSGRGEGNTIYF.

The gene calls are TRBV6-5 and TRBJ1-4; D is undetermined. Germline CDR1 MNHEY, CDR2 SVGAGI. This CDR3 has 14 amino acids. Deletions cut 5 bases from V and 7 bases from J, with 14 bases between. The CDR3 loop is CASSRELVGEKLFF. The CDR3 DNA follows: TGTGCCAGCAGTAGAGAACTGGTTGGTGAAAAACTGTTTTTT.

The rearrangement joins TRBV4-1 to TRBJ2-4; 8 nucleotides line up with TRBD2. The J segment lost 0 bases and the V segment lost 2 bases, leaving 9 bases of the junction unmatched. The germline V gene encodes CDR1 MGHRA and CDR2 YSYEKL. The CDR3 extends over 18 amino acids. The CDR3 bases are TGCGCCAGCAGCCAAAAACAACCGGGGGGGCTAGCCAAAAACATTCAGTACTTC. Translation gives CASSQKQPGGLAKNIQYF.

The chain links TRBV27 to TRBJ2-7; D is perhaps TRBD2 (6 bases). The CDR3 has 13 residues. Trimming took off 5 bases at V and 2 bases at J, with 10 bases between the two ends. Germline CDR1 is MNHEY and CDR2 is SMNVEV (reference sequence). CDR3 protein: CASSPSGAYEQYF. CDR3 in DNA: TGTGCCAGCAGTCCCTCGGGGGCCTACGAGCAGTACTTC.

A single count supports this clone. The V call is TRBV9, the J call TRBJ1-5; the match to TRBD1 covers 9 bases. Germline trimming cut 4 bases from V and 4 bases from J; bases unmatched to any gene: 6. The germline V gene encodes CDR1 SGDLS and CDR2 YYNGEE. This CDR3 comprises 15 residues. The CDR3 reads CASSPFGTGNQPQHF. CDR3 bases: TGTGCCAGCAGCCCATTTGGGACAGGGAATCAGCCCCAGCATTTT.

In this sample, this clone turned up once. J is TRBJ2-5 and V is TRBV6-6, with 10 bases aligning to TRBD1. The germline V gene encodes CDR1 MNHNY and CDR2 SVGAGI (reference sequence). The CDR3 is 16 amino acids. Trimming took 2 bases from V and 5 from J; bases not matched to a gene: 8. CDR3 residues: CASSYPGTGEAETQYF. The CDR3 DNA follows: TGTGCCAGCAGTTACCCCGGGACAGGGGAGGCGGAGACCCAGTACTTC.

The chain combines TRBV15 with TRBJ1-2; 7 bases map to TRBD1. CDR3 length: 14 residues. J gave up 4 bases and V 1 base, and 3 bases lay outside the gene matches. Germline loops: CDR1 LNHNV, CDR2 YYDKDF (reference sequence). The chain's CDR3 is CATSRGDSAYGYTF. In nucleotides, the CDR3 is TGTGCCACCAGCAGAGGGGACAGCGCCTATGGCTACACCTTC.

The rearrangement links TRBV19 to TRBJ2-2; D may be TRBD1 (5 bases). The CDR3 covers 15 residues. CDR1 is LNHDA, CDR2 SQIVND, per germline (reference sequence). Trimming removed 3 bases at V and 0 bases at J, with 8 bases between. CDR3: CASSIRTTNTGELFF. The CDR3 DNA is TGTGCCAGTAGTATCCGGACAACGAACACCGGGGAGCTGTTTTTT.